This TCR beta chain was documented in a study of blood T cells in healthy people across ages. Whole-study results and caveats: It was the long-lived donors that had more naive CD4+ cells and higher diversity than aged donors. Not knowing donor CMV status may have confounded expanded clonotype changes.

Remarks on this clonotype: Antigen unknown.

Germline V gene lookup returns CDR1 SQVTM and CDR2 ANQGSEA. The CDR3 consists of 14 residues. Healthy Caucasian individuals from Russia aged about 6 to 90 served as donors. Through a sample-barcoded 5' primer and a J-beta primer mix, a second PCR was run for roughly 6 to 11 cycles. Tagging of each cDNA molecule was performed by a template-switch adaptor with 12 random nucleotides. Each CDR3 protein is one row after TCRdb ran MiXCR on the 5' RACE reads. The sample consists of 700,000 to 850,000 distinct CDR3 sequences, approximately 35% of them appearing once. The J gene is TRBJ2-5, the V gene TRBV29-1, with 10 bases matching TRBD2. The J call may be incorrect, as the DNA end agrees better with TRBJ2-7. Sequencing was done on a sample of blood. The sequence was obtained from a man aged 18 to 29 in good health. CDR3 protein: CSVKPSGGTYEQYF. The CDR3, as DNA: TGCAGCGTAAAACCTAGCGGGGGCACCTACGAGCAGTACTTC.